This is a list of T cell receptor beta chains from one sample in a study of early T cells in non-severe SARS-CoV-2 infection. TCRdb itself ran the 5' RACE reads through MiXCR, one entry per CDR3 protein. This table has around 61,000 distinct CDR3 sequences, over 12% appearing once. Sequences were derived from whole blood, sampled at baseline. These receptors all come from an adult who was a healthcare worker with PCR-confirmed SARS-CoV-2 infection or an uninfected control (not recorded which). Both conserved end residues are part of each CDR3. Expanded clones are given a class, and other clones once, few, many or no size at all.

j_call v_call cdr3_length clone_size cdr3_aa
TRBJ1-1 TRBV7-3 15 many CASSLYGAQNTEAFF
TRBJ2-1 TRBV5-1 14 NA CASSLGLAVGEQFF
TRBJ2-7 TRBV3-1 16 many CASRLTSGTEKYEQYF
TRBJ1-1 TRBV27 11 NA CASSRQGEAFF
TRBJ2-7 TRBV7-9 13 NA CASSSGGPYEQYF
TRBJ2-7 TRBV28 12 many CASAGTMNEQYF
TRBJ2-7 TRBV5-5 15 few CASSPDPGQGYEQYF
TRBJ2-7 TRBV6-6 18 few CASSYSESGLAGQYEQYF
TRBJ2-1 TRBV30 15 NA CAWSTGTSAYNEQFF
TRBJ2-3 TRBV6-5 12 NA CAARGGGDTQYF
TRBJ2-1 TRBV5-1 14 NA CASSLGSVGNEQFF
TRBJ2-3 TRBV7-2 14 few CASSWDSVRDTQYF
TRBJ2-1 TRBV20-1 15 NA CSAKRGESRNNEQFF
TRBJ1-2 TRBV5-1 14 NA CASSSPGQNYGYTF
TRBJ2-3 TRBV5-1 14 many CASSLAVEGPPQYF
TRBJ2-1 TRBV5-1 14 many CASSLDITYNEQFF
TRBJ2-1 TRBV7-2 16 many CASSLASWDRVNEQFF
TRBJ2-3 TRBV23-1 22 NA CASSQSSEEHGRLAGGMDTQYF
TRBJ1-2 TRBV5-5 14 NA CASSLTGGVYGYTF
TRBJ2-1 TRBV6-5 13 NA CASSPPGGWEQFF
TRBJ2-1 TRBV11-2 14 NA CASSSIKAYNEQFF